These 10 T cell receptor beta chains were all obtained from the same sample, sequenced in a study of T-cell reconstitution after alpha-beta-depleted transplantation in children (dated by TCRdb to the mid-2010s). Taken with the paper, the label for treatment or condition translates to: allogeneic hematopoietic cell transplantation with graft depleted of TCRalphabeta T cells and CD19 B cells. Library prep was done by PCR. Instrument used: Illumina HiSeq 2500. TCR libraries were prepared with molecular barcoding, using unique molecular identifiers to normalize TCRbeta repertoire quantification. TCRdb redid the processing of the public reads, applying fastp at Q25 and MiXCR, and retained in-frame beta chains. Rows with a matching CDR3 protein are joined into one entry that keeps the most common DNA and genes. In this sample the table shows roughly 400,000 distinct CDR3 sequences, about 45% of which occur a single time. The leading ten clones occupy approximately 30% of the sample.

Material: PBMCs, obtained before TCRalphabeta/CD19-depleted stem cell transplant. The receptor source for this set is a girl aged 2 to 9 with aplastic anemia, due to receive a stem cell transplant.

This clonotype was observed a few times. The chain couples TRBV5-1 to TRBJ2-7, with 7 bases matching TRBD1. Germline-derived CDR1 and CDR2 are SGHRS and YFSETQ. Trimming took 3 bases from V and 3 from J; bases not matched to a gene: 3. This CDR3 comprises 13 residues. DNA of the CDR3: TGCGCCAGCAGCTCAACAGGGGTCTACGAGCAGTACTTC. Translation gives CASSSTGVYEQYF.

The J gene is TRBJ1-2, the V gene TRBV28, with D maybe TRBD1 (6 bases). From germline, CDR1 is MDHEN and CDR2 SYDVKM. The CDR3 totals 13 residues. The V end was cut by 8 bases, the J end by 4 bases, with 14 bases between. CDR3 loop: CASRSGGAYGYTF. The CDR3 nucleotides are TGTGCCAGCCGTTCGGGGGGCGCCTATGGCTACACCTTC.

This clonotype came up many times. The V gene is TRBV5-1, the J gene TRBJ2-1; possibly TRBD2 for D (5 bases). The germline gives CDR1 SGHRS, CDR2 YFSETQ. CDR3 length equals 14 residues. Trimming shortened V by 0 bases and J by 9 bases, and 13 bases separated the two germline ends. Here the CDR3 reads CASSLVGVEFEQFF. CDR3 DNA: TGCGCCAGCAGCTTGGTCGGGGTAGAGTTTGAGCAGTTCTTC.

This clonotype was detected only once. This sequence joins TRBV28 and TRBJ1-1, with D unresolved. The CDR3 covers 14 residues. Germline lookup yields CDR1 MDHEN and CDR2 SYDVKM. The ends were cut back, 7 bases at V and 0 bases at J, with 12 bases in the middle. The CDR3 nucleotides read TGTGCCAGCATGGGCCCGTCTTTGAACACTGAAGCTTTCTTT. This gives the protein CASMGPSLNTEAFF. The full variable domain, rest sourced from reference TRBV28 and TRBJ1-1, is DVKVTQSSRYLVKRTGEKVFLECVQDMDHENMFWYRQDPGLGLRLIYFSYDVKMKEKGDIPEGYSVSREKKERFSLILESASTNQTSMYLCASMGPSLNTEAFFGQGTRLTVV.

The sample holds a few counts of this clonotype. This chain joins TRBV7-2 and TRBJ2-5; no clear D gene. The ends were cut back, 0 bases at V and 7 bases at J, with 18 bases in the middle. The CDR3 covers 16 residues. The V gene's germline CDR1 is SGHTA and CDR2 FQGNSA. CDR3 sequence (DNA): TGTGCCAGCAGCTTAGCCCGGGTCCGAAGTGAGGTGACCCAGTACTTC. The encoded protein is CASSLARVRSEVTQYF.

This chain's CDR3 is CAISESKRSQETQYF. In DNA, the CDR3 is TGTGCCATCAGTGAGTCGAAGAGATCCCAAGAGACCCAGTACTTC. The rearrangement joins TRBV10-3 to TRBJ2-5; D gene unclear. Germline V gene lookup returns CDR1 ENHRY and CDR2 SYGVKD. The CDR3 extends over 15 amino acids. Trimming removed 0 bases at V and 1 base at J, with 9 bases between.

Remarks on this clonotype: A junction end diverges from the germline sequence, so it may reflect a read error. This chain joins TRBV20-1 and TRBJ2-1; 13 bases match TRBD2. The CDR3 has 17 amino acids. From germline, CDR1 is DFQATT and CDR2 SNEGSKA (reference sequence). CDR3 nucleotides: TGCTGTGCCGACGGACAGGGCGGACTAGCGGGGGCCCCTGAGCAGTTCTTC. It specifies CCADGQGGLAGAPEQFF.

The rearrangement joins TRBV4-1 to TRBJ2-1, with a tentative D call TRBD1 (5 bases). Looked up from germline, CDR1 is MGHRA and CDR2 is YSYEKL. This CDR3 contains 13 residues. Trimming pared 3 bases from V and 7 bases from J, leaving 10 bases between. The CDR3 nucleotides are TGCGCCAGCAGCCAGGCAGGGTGGAATGAGCAGTTCTTC. Its protein product is CASSQAGWNEQFF.

This clonotype was detected once. The chain combines TRBV30 with TRBJ1-1; no clear D gene. Germline CDR1 reads GTSNPN; CDR2 reads SVGIG (reference sequence). This CDR3 is built from 13 residues. V dropped 5 bases and J dropped 8 bases, with 18 bases sitting between them. The CDR3 sequence: CAWRWGKVLEAFF. For the CDR3, the DNA is TGTGCCTGGCGGTGGGGTAAGGTCCTAGAAGCTTTCTTT.

The chain uses TRBV29-1 and TRBJ2-1; possibly TRBD2 for D (5 bases). The CDR3 sequence is 11 residues long. The V end was cut by 6 bases, the J end by 4 bases, with 7 bases between. Germline V gene lookup returns CDR1 SQVTM and CDR2 ANQGSEA. CDR3 loop: CSVSGYNEQFF. DNA of the CDR3: TGCAGCGTCTCGGGGTACAATGAGCAGTTCTTC.